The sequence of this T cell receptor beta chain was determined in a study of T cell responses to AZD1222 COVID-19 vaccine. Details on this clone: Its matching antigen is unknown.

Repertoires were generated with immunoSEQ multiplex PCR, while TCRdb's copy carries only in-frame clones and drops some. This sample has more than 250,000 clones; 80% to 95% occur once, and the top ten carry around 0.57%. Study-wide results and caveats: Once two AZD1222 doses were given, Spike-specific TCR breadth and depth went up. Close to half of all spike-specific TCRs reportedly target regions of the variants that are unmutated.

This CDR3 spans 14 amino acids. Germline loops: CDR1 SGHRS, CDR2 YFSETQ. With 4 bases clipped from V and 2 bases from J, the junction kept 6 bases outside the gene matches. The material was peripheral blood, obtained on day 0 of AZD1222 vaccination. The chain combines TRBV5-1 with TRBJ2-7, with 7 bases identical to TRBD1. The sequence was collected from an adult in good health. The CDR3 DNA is TGCGCCAGCAGCAAAGGACAGGAGACCTACGAGCAGTACTTC. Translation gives CASSKGQETYEQYF.